This record covers a single TCR beta chain. These data belong to a study of blood T cell repertoires in COVID-19. Study at large: PBMCs, B-cell-depleted T cells, or T cells provided the cDNA or gDNA that made up the material.

Under the authors' procedure: Scientists estimated how many nucleated cells there were by amplifying reference gene primers. The method was immunoSEQ multiplex PCR; TCRdb's version includes in-frame clones alone and lacks a portion of them. The DNA was the basis for D and trimming; V, J and clone size are from that table. The top ten clones hold roughly an eighth of a sample with 240,000 or so clones, 82% of them seen once. The CDR3 is 13 residues long. The trim removed 2 bases at V and 14 bases at J, leaving 7 bases unmatched. Germline V gene sequence: CDR1 SGHRS, CDR2 YFSETQ. Specimen: peripheral blood. The sequence was collected from a woman aged 60-75 years with active or convalescent COVID-19. The rearrangement joins TRBV5-1 to TRBJ2-1; 10 bases fit TRBD1. CDR3 sequence (DNA): TGCGCCAGCAGCTTTACGGAGACAGGGGGCGAGTTCTTC. It translates to CASSFTETGGEFF.